This paragraph covers one T cell receptor (beta chain) sequence. This entry comes from a study of blood T cell repertoires in COVID-19. The age range of participants was 18 to 89 years, with residence in about 25 US areas. Self-reported history from a screening survey and questionnaire set each donor's cohort. Per the germline V gene, CDR1 is SGHDN and CDR2 is FVKESK. The CDR3 loop spans 16 amino acids. V lost 1 base and J lost 1, with 11 bases in between. Sequenced by immunoSEQ multiplex PCR; TCRdb stores in-frame clones only, minus some. The table records about 180,000 clones, 86% of them present only once.

The TCR sequence derives from a woman aged 30 to 39 who had recovered from COVID-19. The sequenced sample consisted of PBMCs or T cells enriched from blood (not recorded which). The chain combines TRBV14 with TRBJ1-3; perhaps TRBD1 as D (6 bases). The CDR3 reads CASSQGTGMSGNTIYF. The CDR3 DNA reads TGTGCCAGCAGCCAAGGTACAGGGATGTCTGGAAACACCATATATTTT.